The 23 T cell receptor beta chains below come from one sample, sequenced in a study of T cells in localized non-small cell lung cancer. Profiling relied on immunoSEQ multiplex PCR, and the TCRdb table lists in-frame clones only, not all of them. This sample has tens of thousands of clones, with roughly 84% found just once. Sequenced material: PBMCs, taken before any cancer treatment. These receptors came from a woman aged 35-75 years with stage II squamous cell lung carcinoma.

The chain couples TRBV10-3 to TRBJ2-4; TRBD2 agrees at 9 bases. The CDR3 extends over 19 amino acids. Germline values: CDR1 ENHRY, CDR2 SYGVKD. Trimming removed 0 bases from V and 0 bases from J; junction bases left unmatched: 9. The DNA of the CDR3 is TGTGCCATCAGTGAGTCGATAGCGGGAGTTTCCTCAGCCAAAAACATTCAGTACTTC. This translates into CAISESIAGVSSAKNIQYF.

The V and J genes are TRBV7-2 and TRBJ2-2; 8 nucleotides align to TRBD1. Trimming at V came to 5 bases and at J to 6 bases, leaving 11 bases not matched to a gene. The CDR3 has 16 amino acids. CDR1 is SGHTA, CDR2 FQGNSA, per germline. The CDR3 loop is CASSLRGQGAAGELFF. The CDR3 DNA reads TGTGCCAGCAGCCTCCGTGGGCAGGGGGCCGCCGGGGAGCTGTTTTTT.

This clone was recorded once. This chain joins TRBV7-8 and TRBJ1-3, with D possibly TRBD1 on 6 matching bases. Germline CDR1 is SGHVS and CDR2 is FQNEAQ. Between the trimmed V and J ends, which lost 5 bases and 0 bases, there was a span of 14 bases. This CDR3 has 16 residues. This CDR3 is CASSPRQASSGNTIYF. In nucleotides, the CDR3 is TGTGCCAGCAGCCCCAGACAGGCGAGCTCTGGAAACACCATATATTTT.

This rearrangement joins TRBV7-2 to TRBJ1-2; 7 nucleotides match TRBD1. CDR3 length equals 17 residues. The V gene's germline CDR1 is SGHTA and CDR2 FQGNSA. J gave up 2 bases and V 4 bases, and 13 bases lay outside the gene matches. The CDR3 coding sequence is TGTGCCAGCAGCTGGGAGGCCGGGACAGTCTTGAACTATGGCTACACCTTC. Its protein product is CASSWEAGTVLNYGYTF.

V is TRBV4-1 and J is TRBJ2-1; no reliable D call. From germline, CDR1 is MGHRA and CDR2 YSYEKL. V lost 0 bases to trimming and J lost 0 bases, with 15 bases between them. The CDR3 contains 18 residues. CDR3 loop: CASSQDSTLISSYNEQFF. Here the CDR3 DNA reads TGCGCCAGCAGCCAAGATAGCACCCTAATTAGCTCCTACAATGAGCAGTTCTTC.

This sequence joins TRBV5-4 and TRBJ2-5; unclear D gene. There are 14 residues in the CDR3. Germline lookup yields CDR1 SGHNT and CDR2 YYREEE (reference sequence). Trimming took off 3 bases at V and 5 bases at J, with 14 bases between the two ends. CDR3 sequence reads: CASSWTASMETQYF. The CDR3 region has the DNA TGTGCCAGCAGCTGGACGGCGTCCATGGAGACCCAGTACTTC.

The gene calls are TRBV4-1 and TRBJ2-3, with 14 nucleotides matching TRBD2. V lost 7 bases, J lost 4 bases, and 10 bases stayed unmatched. CDR1 MGHRA and CDR2 YSYEKL come from the germline V gene. The CDR3 has 17 amino acids. The CDR3 sequence is CASNLASGLAGADTQYF. CDR3 bases: TGCGCCAGCAACTTAGCATCGGGACTAGCGGGAGCAGATACGCAGTATTTT.

The chain combines TRBV4-1 with TRBJ1-4, with D hard to call. This CDR3 contains 13 residues. CDR1 and CDR2 (germline): MGHRA, YSYEKL. V was pared by 0 bases and J by 8 bases, with 7 bases between. As DNA, the CDR3 is TGCGCCAGCAGCCAAGACCCGCGCGAAAAACTGTTTTTT. This gives the protein CASSQDPREKLFF.

V and J are TRBV9 and TRBJ2-3; D possibly matches TRBD1 or TRBD2 (5 bases each). The CDR3 spans 22 residues. V dropped 0 bases and J dropped 2 bases, with 31 bases sitting between them. The V gene's germline CDR1 is SGDLS and CDR2 YYNGEE. DNA of the CDR3: TGTGCCAGCAGCGTAGCCCGGCCGCGGCGGGCCCGAGGGGAAGGGCCCACAGATACGCAGTATTTT. It codes for CASSVARPRRARGEGPTDTQYF.

The chain is built from TRBV19 and TRBJ2-7; 7 positions agree with TRBD2. The V gene's germline CDR1 is LNHDA and CDR2 SQIVND (reference sequence). This CDR3 has 15 residues. V lost 7 bases to trimming and J lost 0 bases; unmatched junction nucleotides: 9. The CDR3 DNA follows: TGTGCCAGTAAAAGAGGTCGCGGGAGCTCCTACGAGCAGTACTTC. Protein sequence: CASKRGRGSSYEQYF. The full variable domain, in which reference TRBV19 and TRBJ2-7 provide the parts outside the CDR3, is DGGITQSPKYLFRKEGQNVTLSCEQNLNHDAMYWYRQDPGQGLRLIYYSQIVNDFQKGDIAEGYSVSREKKESFPLTVTSAQKNPTAFYLCASKRGRGSSYEQYFGPGTRLTVT.

The gene calls are TRBV19 and TRBJ2-5; TRBD2 matches at 7 bases. Germline loops: CDR1 LNHDA, CDR2 SQIVND (reference sequence). J lost 1 base, V lost 5 bases, and 7 bases had no gene match. The CDR3 spans 15 residues. The CDR3, as DNA: TGTGCCAGTAGTCCAAACTCGGGAGGCCAAGAGACCCAGTACTTC. Translated: CASSPNSGGQETQYF.

The J gene is TRBJ2-1, the V gene TRBV30, with D possibly matching TRBD1 (6 bases). CDR1 and CDR2 (germline): GTSNPN, SVGIG (reference sequence). The CDR3 is 13 amino acids. V lost 1 base and J lost 6, with 10 bases in between. The CDR3 sequence: CAWSAGQRNEQFF. In DNA, the CDR3 is TGTGCCTGGAGTGCGGGACAACGCAATGAGCAGTTCTTC.

This clone is medium-sized in the sample. V is TRBV19 and J is TRBJ1-2; possibly TRBD1 for D (5 bases). The CDR3 covers 14 residues. Looked up from germline, CDR1 is LNHDA and CDR2 is SQIVND (reference sequence). V gave up 3 bases and J gave up 8 bases, with 16 bases separating them. The CDR3 sequence: CASSIPVKGHGYTF. Here the CDR3 DNA reads TGTGCCAGTAGTATCCCCGTCAAGGGGCACGGCTACACCTTC.

The chain is built from TRBV7-8 and TRBJ1-1; D may be TRBD1 (5 bases). The CDR3 is 19 amino acids. CDR1 is SGHVS, CDR2 FQNEAQ, per germline. V lost 3 bases, J lost 0 bases, and 23 bases lay in between. The CDR3 is CASSLSGGPLLGMNTEAFF. In nucleotides, the CDR3 is TGTGCCAGCAGCTTGAGTGGGGGTCCCCTCCTCGGTATGAACACTGAAGCTTTCTTT.

The V gene is TRBV10-1, the J gene TRBJ2-1; 8 bases are shared with TRBD2. Germline lookup yields CDR1 WNHNN and CDR2 SYGVQD (reference sequence). V shed 4 bases, J shed 5 bases, and the junction held 7 bases outside the gene matches. The CDR3 spans 15 residues. The CDR3 reads CASSVAGTRDNEQFF. The CDR3 bases are TGCGCCAGCAGTGTAGCCGGGACTAGGGACAATGAGCAGTTCTTC.

The CDR3 DNA is TGTGCCAGCAGCCTGACAGGCACAGATACGCAGTATTTT. It codes for CASSLTGTDTQYF. This sequence joins TRBV7-7 and TRBJ2-3, with D possibly matching TRBD1 (5 bases). Germline CDR1 SSHAT, CDR2 FNYEAQ (reference sequence). CDR3 length: 13 residues. V lost 5 bases, J lost 1 base, and 7 bases lay in between.

V usage is TRBV27 and J usage is TRBJ2-4, with unresolved D. The V end was cut by 2 bases, the J end by 0 bases, with 17 bases between. The CDR3 loop spans 18 amino acids. The germline V gene has CDR1 MNHEY and CDR2 SMNVEV (reference sequence). As DNA, the CDR3 is TGTGCCAGCAGTTTAGCCCCCCCCCAGACCTTAGCCAAAAACATTCAGTACTTC. Its protein product is CASSLAPPQTLAKNIQYF.

The genes are TRBV6-5 and TRBJ1-5, with D possibly TRBD1 on 6 matching bases. Trimming took 5 bases from V and 2 from J, leaving 13 bases between them. CDR3 length equals 15 residues. The germline gives CDR1 MNHEY, CDR2 SVGAGI. CDR3 in DNA: TGTGCCAGCAGTCCTGCAGGGGAAGGCAATCAGCCCCAGCATTTT. Amino acids: CASSPAGEGNQPQHF.

The genes are TRBV5-1 and TRBJ2-7; no clear D. Trimming removed 3 bases at V and 5 bases at J, with 21 bases between. The CDR3 consists of 16 residues. From germline, CDR1 is SGHRS and CDR2 YFSETQ. CDR3 DNA sequence: TGCGCCAGCAGCTCTAACGCAGGAAATGGTCGGGACGAGCAGTACTTC. It specifies CASSSNAGNGRDEQYF.

About this clone: One junction end does not reproduce the germline sequence, and a read error may be involved. This CDR3 reads CASSLVGREVF. CDR3 bases: TGTGCCAGCAGCTTAGTTGGCAGGGAGGTCTTC. The J gene is TRBJ2-1, the V gene TRBV7-2; a possible D gene is TRBD2 (6 bases). The CDR3 length is 11 residues. Per germline, CDR1 SGHTA and CDR2 FQGNSA.

The chain uses TRBV2 and TRBJ2-7, with D unclear. Germline-derived CDR1 and CDR2 are SNHLY and FYNNEI. The CDR3 loop spans 12 amino acids. Trimming stripped 1 base from V and 5 bases from J, with 6 bases between. In nucleotides, the CDR3 is TGTGCCAGCAGTGAAGAGGGCCACGAGCAGTACTTC. Amino acid sequence: CASSEEGHEQYF.

This clone showed up just a few times. The chain carries TRBV4-3 and TRBJ1-4, with TRBD1 matching over 7 bases. With V trimmed by 2 bases and J by 1 base, 1 base remained unmatched. The CDR3 sequence is 15 residues long. Germline V gives CDR1 LGHNA, CDR2 YSLEER. CDR3 bases: TGCGCCAGCAGCCAAAACAGGGGAACTAATGAAAAACTGTTTTTT. This sequence encodes CASSQNRGTNEKLFF.

The V call is TRBV7-2, the J call TRBJ2-7; 10 positions agree with TRBD1. Germline V gene sequence: CDR1 SGHTA, CDR2 FQGNSA. V lost 0 bases to trimming and J lost 3 bases; unmatched junction nucleotides: 5. The CDR3 consists of 16 residues. The CDR3 protein is CASSLAGTGAYYEQYF. DNA of the CDR3: TGTGCCAGCAGCTTAGCCGGGACAGGGGCTTACTACGAGCAGTACTTC.